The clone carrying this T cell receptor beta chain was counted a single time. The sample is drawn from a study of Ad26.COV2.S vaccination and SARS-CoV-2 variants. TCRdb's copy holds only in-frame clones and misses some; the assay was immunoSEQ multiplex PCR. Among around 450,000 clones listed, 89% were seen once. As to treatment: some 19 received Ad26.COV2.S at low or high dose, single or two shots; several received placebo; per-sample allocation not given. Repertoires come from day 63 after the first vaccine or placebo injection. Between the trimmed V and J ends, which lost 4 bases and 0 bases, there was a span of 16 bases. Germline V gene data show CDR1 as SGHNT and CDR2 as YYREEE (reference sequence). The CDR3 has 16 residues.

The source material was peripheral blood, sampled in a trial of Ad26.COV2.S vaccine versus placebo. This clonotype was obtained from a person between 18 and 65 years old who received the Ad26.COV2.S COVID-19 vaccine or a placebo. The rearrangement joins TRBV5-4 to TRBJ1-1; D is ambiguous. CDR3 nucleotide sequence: TGTGCCAGCAGCCCCCCATCAGTCCTTATGAACACTGAAGCTTTCTTT. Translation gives CASSPPSVLMNTEAFF.